These T cell receptor beta chains were read from a single sample in a study of chemoradiotherapy in HPV16-positive cancers. The repertoire was sequenced with immunoSEQ multiplex PCR; TCRdb's copy has only in-frame clones and lacks some. The sample lists 12,000 or so clones; roughly 90% were seen once. Sequencing used blood, obtained from a patient who underwent chemoradiotherapy. All receptors come from a human donor with HPV-associated anogenital cancer. Both conserved end residues are trimmed from each CDR3. Size values are once, few and many counts, or a class for expanded clones, and some rows have none.

CDR3 length: 11; V gene: TRBV7-8; J gene: TRBJ1-1; clone size: .; CDR3 protein: ASSWELNTEAF
CDR3 length: 14; V gene: TRBV10-3; J gene: TRBJ1-6; clone size: .; CDR3 protein: AISEAPGQGNSPLH
CDR3 length: 13; V gene: TRBV5-8; J gene: TRBJ1-6; clone size: .; CDR3 protein: ASSLPRGGNSPLH
CDR3 length: 10; V gene: TRBV30; J gene: TRBJ1-3; clone size: .; CDR3 protein: AWRLGSDTIY
CDR3 length: 12; V gene: TRBV4-1; J gene: TRBJ1-1; clone size: .; CDR3 protein: ASSHPDLNTEAF
CDR3 length: 14; V gene: TRBV9; J gene: TRBJ2-2; clone size: .; CDR3 protein: ASSVARTGNTGELF
CDR3 length: 12; V gene: TRBV19; J gene: TRBJ2-1; clone size: .; CDR3 protein: ASSIGTSLGEQF
CDR3 length: 11; V gene: TRBV6-5; J gene: TRBJ1-2; clone size: .; CDR3 protein: ASNKGRNYGYT
CDR3 length: 12; V gene: TRBV21-1; J gene: TRBJ1-1; clone size: .; CDR3 protein: ASNRTGVGTEAF
CDR3 length: 11; V gene: TRBV5-4; J gene: TRBJ2-5; clone size: .; CDR3 protein: ASSLGQGETQY
CDR3 length: 10; V gene: TRBV4-1; J gene: TRBJ1-2; clone size: .; CDR3 protein: ASSRNRGANT
CDR3 length: 11; V gene: TRBV18; J gene: TRBJ2-7; clone size: .; CDR3 protein: ASSPPPGSEQY
CDR3 length: 14; V gene: TRBV6-1; J gene: TRBJ2-5; clone size: .; CDR3 protein: ASSDMAGTGEETQY
CDR3 length: 11; V gene: TRBV27; J gene: TRBJ1-5; clone size: .; CDR3 protein: ASSWVQGQPQH
CDR3 length: 10; V gene: TRBV10-3; J gene: TRBJ2-7; clone size: .; CDR3 protein: AISRDNYEQY
CDR3 length: 12; V gene: TRBV27; J gene: TRBJ2-1; clone size: .; CDR3 protein: ASCDRGPYNEQF
CDR3 length: 12; V gene: TRBV5-6; J gene: TRBJ1-2; clone size: .; CDR3 protein: ASSPGSVDYGYT
CDR3 length: 15; V gene: TRBV9; J gene: TRBJ2-3; clone size: .; CDR3 protein: ASSVKSGGDGADTQY
CDR3 length: 12; V gene: TRBV2; J gene: TRBJ2-6; clone size: .; CDR3 protein: ASNPSSGANVLT
CDR3 length: 13; V gene: TRBV4-1; J gene: TRBJ2-3; clone size: .; CDR3 protein: ASSQASQDTDTQY
CDR3 length: 15; V gene: TRBV5-1; J gene: TRBJ1-5; clone size: once; CDR3 protein: ASSLGPGTGRGQPQH
CDR3 length: 14; V gene: TRBV5-1; J gene: TRBJ2-3; clone size: .; CDR3 protein: ASSTAASLGLDTQY
CDR3 length: 11; V gene: TRBV7-9; J gene: TRBJ2-3; clone size: .; CDR3 protein: ASSPRGPDTQY
CDR3 length: 13; V gene: TRBV4-1; J gene: TRBJ2-5; clone size: .; CDR3 protein: ASSQGASNQETQY